This T cell receptor (beta chain) was captured in a study of cytomegalovirus exposure and HLA in healthy donors. Study-level results: The productive fraction for most TCR beta V segments was about 90% or about 30% in an earlier analysis. Several V segments, TRBV6-2 and TRBV6-3 among them, could not be told apart and were dropped.

Germline CDR1 and CDR2: MDHEN and SYDVKM. The CDR3 consists of 15 residues. Trimming shortened V by 3 bases and J by 11 bases, and 20 bases separated the two germline ends. This clone was seen a few times. Its specificity is unknown. Researchers ran the PCR with 60 Vbeta and 13 Jbeta primers. The assay was immunoSEQ multiplex PCR, and TCRdb's table has in-frame clones only and misses some. The profile shows approximately 180,000 clones, 81% of them singletons. J is TRBJ1-5 and V is TRBV28; D may be TRBD1 (6 bases). Material for sequencing was PBMCs. This TCR was sampled from a man between 18 and 35 years old in good health and CMV-seronegative. The CDR3 loop reads CASSFPGAGTRAQHF. DNA for the CDR3: TGTGCCAGCAGTTTTCCCGGGGCAGGGACAAGGGCCCAGCATTTT.